Only a few counts were recorded for the clone carrying this T cell receptor (beta chain). What it recognizes is unknown. This specimen belongs to a study of radiotherapy plus CTLA-4 blockade in lung cancer. Study-wide context: Disease control reached 31%, with objective responses in approximately 20%.

Whole-study findings and limits: In blood, TCR clones derived from the tumor expanded after radiotherapy plus ipilimumab. The authors reported that early blood T cell clone dynamics, with interferon-beta, best predicted response.

With ipilimumab providing CTLA-4 blockade, focal radiation was administered to patients who had chemo-refractory metastatic non-small-cell lung cancer. This table comes from immunoSEQ multiplex PCR, and its TCRdb copy is limited to in-frame clones, with some not included. The sample includes tens of thousands of clones, more than 60% of them seen just once. Germline V gene data show CDR1 as SGHNT and CDR2 as YENEEA. The CDR3 sequence is 15 residues long. V was cut by 4 bases and J by 4 bases, with 13 bases left in between. Sequences were derived from peripheral blood, sampled from a patient treated with radiotherapy plus ipilimumab. The clonotype originates from a human donor with non-small cell lung cancer who had a partial response to radiotherapy plus ipilimumab. Some clones in this sample may be carry-over from other donors' samples. This rearrangement joins TRBV11-3 to TRBJ2-2; D possibly corresponds to TRBD2 (6 bases). The CDR3 DNA reads TGTGCCAGCAGCTACCTGGTCGGGGGCACCGGGGAGCTGTTTTTT. This translates into CASSYLVGGTGELFF. Complete variable domain (other parts from reference TRBV11-3 and TRBJ2-2): EAGVVQSPRYKIIEKKQPVAFWCNPISGHNTLYWYLQNLGQGPELLIRYENEEAVDDSQLPKDRFSAERLKGVDSTLKIQPAELGDSAVYLCASSYLVGGTGELFFGEGSRLTVL.